Listed here is a single T cell receptor (beta chain). Its antigen remains unknown. The sample originates from a study of cytomegalovirus exposure and HLA in healthy donors. Study-level findings and limits: V- and J-gene trimming in TCR beta was tied to a missense DCLRE1C variant by an analysis performed later. The classifier reportedly diagnosed cytomegalovirus status with high sensitivity and specificity.

V was pared by 4 bases and J by 2 bases, with 3 bases of the junction left unmatched. CDR1 is SGDLS, CDR2 YYNGEE, per germline. The CDR3 runs 14 residues. The PCR contained 60 Vbeta and 13 Jbeta primers. Generated by immunoSEQ multiplex PCR, the TCRdb table keeps only in-frame clones and is missing some. The sample has 120,000 or so clones, about 80% seen once. Sample: PBMCs. The V gene is TRBV9, the J gene TRBJ2-5; 9 bases map to TRBD1. The sequence was obtained from a man aged 18 to 29 in good health and CMV-seronegative. The CDR3 DNA follows: TGTGCCAGCAGCCTCGGGACAGGGCAAGAGACCCAGTACTTC. Protein product: CASSLGTGQETQYF.